This TCR beta chain was identified during a study of blood T cell repertoires in COVID-19. The overall study: Spain, Italy and the United States supplied samples that represented acute and convalescent COVID-19. PBMCs, B-cell-depleted T cells, or T cells provided the cDNA or gDNA that made up the material.

The CDR3 is 16 amino acids. V lost 2 bases and J lost 3; bases outside the gene matches: 4. Germline CDR1 is SGHNT and CDR2 is YYREEE (reference sequence). Per the study methods: Reference gene primer amplification in the assay estimated nucleated cell counts. The repertoire was sequenced with immunoSEQ multiplex PCR; TCRdb's copy has only in-frame clones and lacks some. Clone size and the V and J calls come from that table; the DNA yielded D and trimming. The profile covers some 260,000 clones, with around 85% appearing a single time and 8.9% taken by the ten largest. This chain uses TRBV5-4 with TRBJ2-3; 12 bases are a match to TRBD2. The TCR originated in a man older than 75 with acute or convalescent COVID-19. The sequenced sample consisted of peripheral blood. The CDR3 protein is CASSFRLAGATDTQYF. The CDR3, as DNA: TGTGCCAGCAGCTTCCGACTAGCGGGGGCGACAGATACGCAGTATTTT.